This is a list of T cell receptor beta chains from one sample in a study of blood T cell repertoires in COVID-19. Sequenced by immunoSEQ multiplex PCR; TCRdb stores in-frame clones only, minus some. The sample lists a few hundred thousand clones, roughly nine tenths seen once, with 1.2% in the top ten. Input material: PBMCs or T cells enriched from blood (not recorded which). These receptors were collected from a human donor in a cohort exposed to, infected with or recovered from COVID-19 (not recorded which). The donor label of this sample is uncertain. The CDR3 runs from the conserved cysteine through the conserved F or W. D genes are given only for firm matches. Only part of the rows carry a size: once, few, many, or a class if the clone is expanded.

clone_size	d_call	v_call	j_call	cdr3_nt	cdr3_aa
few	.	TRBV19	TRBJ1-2	TGTGCCAGTAGTATAGATCTATTGGACAGTAACTATGGCTACACCTTC	CASSIDLLDSNYGYTF
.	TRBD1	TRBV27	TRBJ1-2	TGTGCCAGCAGTCCCACAGGGACAGGGAGTGGCTACACCTTC	CASSPTGTGSGYTF
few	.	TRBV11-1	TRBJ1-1	TGTGCCAGCAGCTATCGACGGGGGAACACTGAAGCTTTCTTT	CASSYRRGNTEAFF
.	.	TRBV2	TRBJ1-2	TGTGCCAGCACCGACTATGGCTACACCTTC	CASTDYGYTF
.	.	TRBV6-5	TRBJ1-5	TGTGCCAGCACGGACATCAGCAATCAGCCCCAGCATTTT	CASTDISNQPQHF
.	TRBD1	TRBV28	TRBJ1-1	TGTGCCAGCTGGACAGGACTAAACACTGAAGCTTTCTTT	CASWTGLNTEAFF
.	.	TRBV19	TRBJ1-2	TGTGCCAGCCAACAGGTGCGGTATGGCTACACCTTC	CASQQVRYGYTF
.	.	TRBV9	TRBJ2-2	TGTGCCAGCAGCGTAACGGGGACCGGGGAGCTGTTTTTT	CASSVTGTGELFF
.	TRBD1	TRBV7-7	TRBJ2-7	TGTGCCAGCAGCTTAGTAGGGACAGGGCCGATTAAGGACGAGCAGTACTTC	CASSLVGTGPIKDEQYF
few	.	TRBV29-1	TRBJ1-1	TGCAGCGTTGAAGTTGGGGCCGGGTCGGCCGGGGCTTTCTTT	CSVEVGAGSAGAFF
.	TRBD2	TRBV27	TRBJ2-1	TGTGCCAGCAGAACGGGAGGGTGGGGCGATGAGCAGTTCTTC	CASRTGGWGDEQFF
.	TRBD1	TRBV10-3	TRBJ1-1	TGTGCCATCGGGCGTCAGGGGGCACGTTGGGACACTGAAGCTTTCTTT	CAIGRQGARWDTEAFF
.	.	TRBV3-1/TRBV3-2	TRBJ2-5	TGTGCCAGCAGCCAAGCAAGGGGTTGGGAGACCCAGTACTTC	CASSQARGWETQYF
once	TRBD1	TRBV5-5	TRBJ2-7	TGTGCCAGCAGCTTGGGTTGGGGGGACAGGGGTTCCTACGAGCAGTACTTC	CASSLGWGDRGSYEQYF
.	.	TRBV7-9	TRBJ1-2	TGTGCCAGCAGCGATGGACAGTACTATGGCTACACCTTC	CASSDGQYYGYTF
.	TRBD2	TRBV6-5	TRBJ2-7	TGTGCCAGCGGCCCCGGGGGGGGGCACGGGGAGCAGTACTTC	CASGPGGGHGEQYF
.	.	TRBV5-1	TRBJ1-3	TGCGCCAGCAGCTTTACAGGGTCCTTCTCTGGAAACACCATATATTTT	CASSFTGSFSGNTIYF
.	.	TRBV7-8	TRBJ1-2	TGTGCCAGCAGCTTAGGGACATCAGGATATGGCTACACCTTC	CASSLGTSGYGYTF
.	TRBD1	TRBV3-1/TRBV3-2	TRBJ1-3	TGTGCCAGCAGCCTAGGGGGCAGGGGGACTGGAAACACCATATATTTT	CASSLGGRGTGNTIYF
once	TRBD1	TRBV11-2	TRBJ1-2	TGTGCCATCTTTTCCGACAGGGGGGGCTATGGCTACACCTTC	CAIFSDRGGYGYTF
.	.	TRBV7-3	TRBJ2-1	TGTGCCAGCAGCTCCCCTGGGGCCGGGCGCTCCTACAATGAGCAGTTCTTC	CASSSPGAGRSYNEQFF
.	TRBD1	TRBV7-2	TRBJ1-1	TGTGCCAGCAGCTCGGGACAGGGGGCCACTGAAGCATTCTTT	CASSSGQGATEAFF
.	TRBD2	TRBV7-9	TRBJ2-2	TGTGCCAGCAGCCCCCGACTAGCGGGGGGGCCCGGGGAGCTGTTTTTT	CASSPRLAGGPGELFF
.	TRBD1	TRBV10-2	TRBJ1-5	TGCGCCAGCAGCTTGGACAGGCCACACAATCAGCCCCAGCATTTT	CASSLDRPHNQPQHF
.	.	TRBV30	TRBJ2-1	TGTGCCTGGGGTCCCAGATTTGGGACTTATAATGAGCAGTTCTTC	CAWGPRFGTYNEQFF
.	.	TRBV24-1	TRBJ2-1	TGTGCCACCAGTGAACCCAGGGGAGGGGACAATGAGCAGTTCTTC	CATSEPRGGDNEQFF
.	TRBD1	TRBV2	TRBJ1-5	TGTGCCAGTGCCTTACAGGGGGGAAGCAATCAGCCCCAGCATTTT	CASALQGGSNQPQHF
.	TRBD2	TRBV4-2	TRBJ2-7	TGTGCCAGCAGCCAACCGGGACTAGCGGGGGCGACTTACGAGCAGTACTTC	CASSQPGLAGATYEQYF
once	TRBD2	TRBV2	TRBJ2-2	TGTGCCAGCAGACTAGCGGGGGGGATAAACACCGGGGAGCTGTTTTTT	CASRLAGGINTGELFF
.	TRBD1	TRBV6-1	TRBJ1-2	TGTGCCAGCAGTGGATCTACAGGGGTAGTTAGCTATGGCTACACCTTC	CASSGSTGVVSYGYTF
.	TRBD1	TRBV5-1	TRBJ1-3	TGCGCCAGCAGCGCCGGGACAGAGGGAAACACCATATATTTT	CASSAGTEGNTIYF
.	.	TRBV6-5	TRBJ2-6	TGTGCCAGCAGCTCCGTCCGCTCTGGGGCCAACGTCCTGACTTTC	CASSSVRSGANVLTF
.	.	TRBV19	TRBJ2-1	TGTGCCAGTAGTATAGAAGCATTCTACAATGAGCAGTTCTTC	CASSIEAFYNEQFF
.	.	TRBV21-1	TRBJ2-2	TGTGCCAGCAGCAAGATCGTAAGGCGGGAGAACACCGGGGAGCTGTTTTTT	CASSKIVRRENTGELFF
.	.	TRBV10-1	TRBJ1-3	TGCGCCAGCAGTCCCAATGGAAACACCATATATTTT	CASSPNGNTIYF
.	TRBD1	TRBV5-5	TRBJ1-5	TGTGCCAGCAGCGTGGACAGGGACAGCAATCAGCCCCAGCATTTT	CASSVDRDSNQPQHF
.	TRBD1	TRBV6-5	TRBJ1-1	TGTGCCAGCAGTACACAGGGGTGGGACACTGAAGCTTTCTTT	CASSTQGWDTEAFF
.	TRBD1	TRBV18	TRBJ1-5	TGTGCCAGCTCATTGCAGGGGGCGGAGCAGCCCCAGCATTTT	CASSLQGAEQPQHF
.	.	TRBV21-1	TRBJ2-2	TGTGCCAGCAGCACCTCTCCGGGACAGGGGTTTACCGGGGAGCTGTTTTTT	CASSTSPGQGFTGELFF
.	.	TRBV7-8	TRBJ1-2	TGTGCCAGCAGCGCCCGACTGAGGATTAACTATGGCTACACCTTC	CASSARLRINYGYTF
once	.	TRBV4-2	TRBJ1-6	TGTGCCAGCAGCCAAGCGGGTAGTGGTTCACCCCTCCACTTT	CASSQAGSGSPLHF
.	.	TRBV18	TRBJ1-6	TGTGCCAGCTCTCTCAGACAGTCAGATAATTCACCCCTCCACTTT	CASSLRQSDNSPLHF
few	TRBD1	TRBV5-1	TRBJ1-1	TGCGCCAGCAGCTCTGGGACAGGGAGGATAGGGACTGAAGCTTTCTTT	CASSSGTGRIGTEAFF
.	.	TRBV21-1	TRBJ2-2	TGTGCCAGCAGCGCCCCCGGGACAGGGAGCGCCGGGGAGCTGTTTTTT	CASSAPGTGSAGELFF
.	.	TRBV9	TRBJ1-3	TGTGCCAGCAGCGTAGTGTCTTGGGAGGGTACCATATATTTT	CASSVVSWEGTIYF
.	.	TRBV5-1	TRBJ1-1	TGCGCCAGCAGCGGCGACGGGTACACTGAAGCTTTCTTT	CASSGDGYTEAFF
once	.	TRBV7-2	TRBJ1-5	TGTGCCAGCAGTTATTTCCCTTTAGAGGGCAATCAGCCCCAGCATTTT	CASSYFPLEGNQPQHF